The rows below give T cell receptor beta chains drawn from one sample of a study of cytomegalovirus exposure and HLA in healthy donors. Assay used: immunoSEQ multiplex PCR; TCRdb lists only in-frame clones, some missing. The data contain roughly 100,000 clones, 70% to 80% of them singletons. Source material: PBMCs. The receptors originated from a man aged 45-65 years in good health and CMV-seropositive. Both conserved end residues are part of each CDR3. The order of the fields is J gene, V gene, clone size, D gene, CDR3 protein, CDR3 DNA. The D gene is left open where the match is weak. A row's size may be missing; if present it is once, few, many or a size class.

J: TRBJ2-7
V: TRBV18
size: -
D: TRBD1
CDR3: CASSSTVGQGYEQYF
DNA: TGTGCCAGCTCATCGACCGTCGGACAGGGCTACGAGCAGTACTTC

J: TRBJ1-5
V: TRBV5-6
size: -
D: -
CDR3: CASSSGEGGNQPQHF
DNA: TGTGCCAGCAGCTCAGGGGAGGGGGGCAATCAGCCCCAGCATTTT

J: TRBJ1-5
V: TRBV19
size: few
D: -
CDR3: CASSIGRSLGHSPYSNQPQHF
DNA: TGTGCCAGTAGTATAGGACGGAGCCTTGGCCATTCCCCTTATAGCAATCAGCCCCAGCATTTT

J: TRBJ1-2
V: TRBV5-5
size: -
D: TRBD1
CDR3: CASSLAPGGNYGYTF
DNA: TGTGCCAGCAGCTTGGCTCCAGGGGGGAACTATGGCTACACCTTC

J: TRBJ2-5
V: TRBV18
size: -
D: -
CDR3: CASSLDPGETQYF
DNA: TGTGCCAGCTCACTCGACCCAGGGGAGACCCAGTACTTC

J: TRBJ1-2
V: TRBV5-5
size: once
D: -
CDR3: CASSLYLRDSHGYTF
DNA: TGTGCCAGCAGCTTGTACCTCCGGGACTCGCACGGCTACACCTTC

J: TRBJ2-2
V: TRBV5-1
size: -
D: TRBD1
CDR3: CASSLRQGMDTGELFF
DNA: TGCGCCAGCAGCTTGAGACAGGGGATGGACACCGGGGAGCTGTTTTTT

J: TRBJ2-5
V: TRBV5-5
size: few
D: TRBD1
CDR3: CASSAGTGTALGWETQYF
DNA: TGTGCCAGCAGTGCTGGAACCGGGACAGCCCTCGGTTGGGAGACCCAGTACTTC

J: TRBJ1-1
V: TRBV5-1
size: few
D: TRBD1
CDR3: CASSLGQGGEAFF
DNA: TGCGCCAGCAGCCTTGGACAGGGAGGTGAAGCTTTCTTT

J: TRBJ1-2
V: TRBV6-5
size: -
D: -
CDR3: CASSLDGANYGYTF
DNA: TGTGCCAGCAGCTTAGACGGAGCTAACTATGGCTACACCTTC

J: TRBJ2-1
V: TRBV27
size: -
D: TRBD2
CDR3: CASSSKVGLAVTSSYNEQFF
DNA: TGTGCCAGCAGTTCCAAGGTGGGACTAGCGGTTACGAGCTCCTACAATGAGCAGTTCTTC

J: TRBJ1-4
V: TRBV18
size: -
D: -
CDR3: CASSPRRARGEKLFF
DNA: TGTGCCAGCTCACCACGGAGGGCGCGGGGCGAAAAACTGTTTTTT

J: TRBJ1-6
V: TRBV11-2
size: -
D: -
CDR3: CASSLGQQRNSPLHF
DNA: TGTGCCAGCAGCTTAGGGCAGCAGCGAAATTCACCCCTCCACTTT

J: TRBJ1-2
V: TRBV5-1
size: few
D: -
CDR3: CASSLGHDYGYTF
DNA: TGCGCCAGCAGCTTGGGACACGACTATGGCTACACCTTC

J: TRBJ2-7
V: TRBV7-2
size: once
D: -
CDR3: CASSSRDGDYEQYF
DNA: TGTGCCAGCAGCTCGCGGGACGGTGACTACGAGCAGTACTTC

J: TRBJ2-1
V: TRBV7-9
size: -
D: TRBD2
CDR3: CASSFPSGRYNEQFF
DNA: TGTGCCAGCAGCTTCCCTAGCGGGAGATACAATGAGCAGTTCTTC

J: TRBJ2-4
V: TRBV4-2
size: once
D: TRBD2
CDR3: CASSQERVGTSAQNIQYF
DNA: TGTGCCAGCAGCCAAGAACGGGTCGGGACTAGCGCCCAAAACATTCAGTACTTC

J: TRBJ1-1
V: TRBV5-1
size: few
D: -
CDR3: CASSLVGAPNTEAFF
DNA: TGCGCCAGCAGCTTGGTTGGGGCACCTAACACTGAAGCTTTCTTT

J: TRBJ1-4
V: TRBV5-1
size: few
D: -
CDR3: CASNRQPTEKLFF
DNA: TGCGCCAGCAACCGACAGCCAACGGAAAAACTGTTTTTT

J: TRBJ2-3
V: TRBV9
size: -
D: -
CDR3: CASSVVGKLTDTQYF
DNA: TGTGCCAGCAGCGTAGTCGGGAAGTTGACAGATACGCAGTATTTT

J: TRBJ1-4
V: TRBV19
size: -
D: -
CDR3: CASSLQGTNEKLFF
DNA: TGTGCCAGTTCTTTACAGGGAACTAATGAAAAACTGTTTTTT

J: TRBJ2-7
V: TRBV4-1
size: -
D: TRBD1
CDR3: CASSQDLQGKYEQYF
DNA: TGCGCCAGCAGCCAAGATTTACAGGGGAAATACGAGCAGTACTTC

J: TRBJ2-7
V: TRBV10-3
size: once
D: TRBD2
CDR3: CATWASGKIYEQYF
DNA: TGTGCCACCTGGGCTAGCGGGAAGATCTACGAGCAGTACTTC

J: TRBJ1-2
V: TRBV18
size: -
D: TRBD1
CDR3: CASSPLHQGADYGYTF
DNA: TGTGCCAGCTCACCATTACACCAGGGGGCTGACTATGGCTACACCTTC

J: TRBJ2-2
V: TRBV6-9
size: -
D: -
CDR3: CASSLRTAKNTGELFF
DNA: TGTGCCAGCAGTTTGAGGACAGCCAAGAACACCGGGGAGCTGTTTTTT

J: TRBJ2-3
V: TRBV9
size: -
D: -
CDR3: CASSVDLDTQYF
DNA: TGTGCCAGCAGCGTGGACTTGGATACGCAGTATTTT

J: TRBJ2-6
V: TRBV4-1
size: -
D: TRBD2
CDR3: CASSLTSGSGANVLTF
DNA: TGCGCCAGCAGCCTCACTAGCGGCTCTGGGGCCAACGTCCTGACTTTC

J: TRBJ2-3
V: TRBV5-1
size: -
D: TRBD1
CDR3: CASSPDRTGGADTQYF
DNA: TGCGCCAGCAGCCCGGATAGGACAGGGGGAGCAGATACGCAGTATTTT

J: TRBJ2-5
V: TRBV7-9
size: few
D: TRBD2
CDR3: CASSLGAGGPLETQYF
DNA: TGTGCCAGCAGCTTAGGAGCGGGAGGGCCTTTAGAGACCCAGTACTTC

J: TRBJ2-1
V: TRBV9
size: -
D: TRBD2
CDR3: CASSVGASGGRNEQFF
DNA: TGTGCCAGCAGCGTAGGGGCCAGCGGGGGCCGCAATGAGCAGTTCTTC

J: TRBJ2-7
V: TRBV29-1
size: once
D: -
CDR3: CSVEVNGSEQYF
DNA: TGCAGCGTTGAAGTAAACGGGTCCGAGCAGTACTTC

J: TRBJ2-7
V: TRBV27
size: -
D: TRBD2
CDR3: CASSSLTTGTSGRFGYEQYF
DNA: TGTGCCAGCAGTTCACTTACCACCGGGACTAGCGGGAGATTCGGTTACGAGCAGTACTTC

J: TRBJ2-3
V: TRBV5-1
size: -
D: TRBD1
CDR3: CASSFNGQGLGTDTQYF
DNA: TGCGCCAGCAGCTTCAACGGACAGGGACTGGGGACAGATACGCAGTATTTT

J: TRBJ2-5
V: TRBV6-1
size: -
D: -
CDR3: CASSESGATQYF
DNA: TGTGCCAGCAGTGAGAGCGGAGCGACCCAGTACTTC

J: TRBJ1-1
V: TRBV10-3
size: few
D: -
CDR3: CAIRLQGNTEAFF
DNA: TGTGCCATCAGGTTACAGGGAAACACTGAAGCTTTCTTT

J: TRBJ1-4
V: TRBV4-1
size: -
D: -
CDR3: CAAGVGGNWRTNEKLFF
DNA: TGCGCCGCGGGGGTGGGGGGGAATTGGAGGACTAATGAAAAACTGTTTTTT

J: TRBJ1-1
V: TRBV19
size: -
D: TRBD1
CDR3: CASSTTGQSTEAFF
DNA: TGTGCCAGTAGTACGACGGGACAGAGCACTGAAGCTTTCTTT

J: TRBJ2-2
V: TRBV18
size: -
D: TRBD2
CDR3: CASSPPGRTGELFF
DNA: TGTGCCAGCTCACCACCCGGGAGGACCGGGGAGCTGTTTTTT

J: TRBJ1-5
V: TRBV2
size: -
D: TRBD1
CDR3: CASSWDRAGNQPQHF
DNA: TGTGCCAGCAGCTGGGACAGGGCGGGCAATCAGCCCCAGCATTTT

J: TRBJ2-7
V: TRBV7-6
size: -
D: TRBD1
CDR3: CASSLEGGTGKYEQYF
DNA: TGTGCCAGCAGCTTAGAGGGAGGGACAGGGAAATACGAGCAGTACTTC

J: TRBJ1-4
V: TRBV5-1
size: -
D: -
CDR3: CASSLSSTNEKLFF
DNA: TGCGCCAGCAGCTTATCCTCAACTAATGAAAAACTGTTTTTT

J: TRBJ2-6
V: TRBV6-5
size: -
D: -
CDR3: CASSYQFSGANVLTF
DNA: TGTGCCAGCAGTTATCAGTTTTCTGGGGCCAACGTCCTGACTTTC

J: TRBJ1-2
V: TRBV5-1
size: few
D: TRBD1
CDR3: CASSSLGQGDYGYTF
DNA: TGCGCCAGCAGCTCGTTGGGACAGGGGGACTATGGCTACACCTTC

J: TRBJ2-1
V: TRBV6-6
size: -
D: TRBD1
CDR3: CASSYATGVTEQFF
DNA: TGTGCCAGCAGTTACGCAACAGGGGTTACTGAGCAGTTCTTC

J: TRBJ2-7
V: TRBV5-1
size: once
D: TRBD2
CDR3: CASSSIAGGARYEQYF
DNA: TGCGCCAGCAGTTCTATAGCGGGAGGGGCGAGGTACGAGCAGTACTTC

J: TRBJ1-4
V: TRBV4-1
size: few
D: -
CDR3: CASSQYNVGGNEKLFF
DNA: TGCGCCAGCAGCCAATATAATGTGGGGGGAAATGAAAAACTGTTTTTT

J: TRBJ1-4
V: TRBV5-1
size: -
D: -
CDR3: CASSLGGGQTNEKLFF
DNA: TGCGCCAGCAGCTTGGGCGGGGGGCAGACTAATGAAAAACTGTTTTTT

J: TRBJ1-4
V: TRBV30
size: -
D: TRBD1
CDR3: CAWSPLGQGGEKLFF
DNA: TGTGCCTGGAGCCCCCTGGGACAGGGAGGTGAAAAACTGTTTTTT

J: TRBJ2-7
V: TRBV6-6
size: -
D: -
CDR3: CASSRLLDSIDYEQYF
DNA: TGTGCCAGCAGTCGCCTCTTAGACTCGATAGACTACGAGCAGTACTTC

J: TRBJ2-1
V: TRBV2
size: -
D: -
CDR3: CASSLLGVQGTEQFF
DNA: TGTGCCAGCAGTCTTTTAGGCGTACAGGGAACTGAGCAGTTCTTC

J: TRBJ1-3
V: TRBV5-1
size: -
D: -
CDR3: CASSTPDGNTIYF
DNA: TGCGCCAGCAGCACACCAGATGGAAACACCATATATTTT

J: TRBJ1-1
V: TRBV5-1
size: -
D: -
CDR3: CASSFGQGTEAFF
DNA: TGCGCCAGCAGCTTTGGGCAGGGCACTGAAGCTTTCTTT

J: TRBJ1-3
V: TRBV5-1
size: -
D: -
CDR3: CASSPSYSGNTIYF
DNA: TGCGCCAGCAGCCCATCCTACTCTGGAAACACCATATATTTT